This passage covers 3 T cell receptor beta chains from one sample sequenced in a study of cytomegalovirus exposure and HLA in healthy donors. Use of 60 Vbeta and 13 Jbeta primers characterized the PCR. The table came from immunoSEQ multiplex PCR; TCRdb's copy has only in-frame clones and leaves some out. In the table there are roughly 160,000 clones, 75% to 90% of which are singletons. Sequences were obtained from PBMCs. These receptors all come from a man in his late teens or twenties in good health and CMV-seropositive.

The chain uses TRBV5-1 and TRBJ2-2; D gene unclear. This CDR3 is built from 14 residues. Trimming removed 0 bases at V and 4 bases at J, with 7 bases between. Germline V gives CDR1 SGHRS, CDR2 YFSETQ. CDR3 in DNA: TGCGCCAGCAGCTTGGCTAGGAGCACCGGGGAGCTGTTTTTT. Protein sequence: CASSLARSTGELFF.

The V gene is TRBV4-3, the J gene TRBJ2-3, with D possibly TRBD2 on 5 matching bases. This CDR3 is built from 16 residues. The ends were cut back, 2 bases at V and 5 bases at J, with 17 bases in the middle. Germline V gene data show CDR1 as LGHNA and CDR2 as YSLEER. This CDR3 reads CASSQKKDFSKDTQYF. CDR3 bases: TGCGCCAGCAGCCAAAAAAAGGACTTTTCAAAAGATACGCAGTATTTT.

The chain recombines TRBV5-6 with TRBJ2-7, with D possibly TRBD1 on 5 matching bases. The CDR3 is made up of 15 amino acids. Germline V lookup: CDR1 SGHDT, CDR2 YYEEEE. The V end lost 1 base, the J end lost 3 bases, and 14 bases lay between the germline ends. CDR3 residues: CASSLIRAVRYEQYF. The CDR3, as DNA: TGTGCCAGCAGCTTGATCAGGGCGGTCCGCTACGAGCAGTACTTC. Full variable domain (remainder filled in from reference TRBV5-6 and TRBJ2-7): DAGVTQSPTHLIKTRGQQVTLRCSPKSGHDTVSWYQQALGQGPQFIFQYYEEEERQRGNFPDRFSGHQFPNYSSELNVNALLLGDSALYLCASSLIRAVRYEQYFGPGTRLTVT.